These T cell receptor beta chains were read from a single sample in a study of beta chain features in type 1 diabetes. Measured with immunoSEQ multiplex PCR; TCRdb has only the in-frame clones, and not every one. The sample contains some 200,000 clones, 16% of which appear only once. What was sequenced was naive CD4+ T cells from blood. The receptors originated from a young man with type 1 diabetes. The CDR3 runs from the conserved cysteine through the conserved F or W.

J: TRBJ2-7
V: TRBV28
CDR3: CASRLAASYEQYF

J: TRBJ2-7
V: TRBV4-3
CDR3: CASSQDSTRFSYEQYF

J: TRBJ2-7
V: TRBV10-3
CDR3: CAISARQGAYEQYF

J: TRBJ2-4
V: TRBV5-6
CDR3: CASSSYGEGKNIQYF

J: TRBJ1-5
V: TRBV19
CDR3: CASQIGNQPQHF

J: TRBJ2-1
V: TRBV7-2
CDR3: CASTQSWGAYNEQFF

J: TRBJ2-1
V: TRBV28
CDR3: CASSAAGGFYNEQFF

J: TRBJ2-5
V: TRBV19
CDR3: CASSMGRGQETQYF

J: TRBJ1-4
V: TRBV4-1
CDR3: CASSVLTNEKLFF

J: TRBJ2-1
V: TRBV10-3
CDR3: CAISDARVSYNEQFF

J: TRBJ2-4
V: TRBV7-9
CDR3: CATSLAGGENIQYF

J: TRBJ2-7
V: TRBV15
CDR3: CATSRDLAGGVDEQYF

J: TRBJ2-5
V: TRBV7-2
CDR3: CASSLVGTQNQETQYF

J: TRBJ2-5
V: TRBV29-1
CDR3: CSVPSRGSRETQYF

J: TRBJ2-6
V: TRBV18
CDR3: CASSPRGATSGANVLTF

J: TRBJ1-1
V: TRBV29-1
CDR3: CSAGPTDEAFF

J: TRBJ2-1
V: TRBV6-1
CDR3: CASSESLYNEQFF